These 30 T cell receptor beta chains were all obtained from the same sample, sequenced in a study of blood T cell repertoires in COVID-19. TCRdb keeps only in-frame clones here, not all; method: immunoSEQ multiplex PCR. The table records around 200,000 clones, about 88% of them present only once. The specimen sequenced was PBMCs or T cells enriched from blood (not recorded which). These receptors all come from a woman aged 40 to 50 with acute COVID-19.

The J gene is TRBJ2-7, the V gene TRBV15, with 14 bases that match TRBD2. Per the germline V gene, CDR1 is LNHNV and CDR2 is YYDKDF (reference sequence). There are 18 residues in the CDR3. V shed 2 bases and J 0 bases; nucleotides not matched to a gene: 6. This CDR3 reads CATSRTGLAGAVSYEQYF. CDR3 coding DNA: TGTGCCACCAGCAGAACGGGACTAGCGGGAGCCGTCTCCTACGAGCAGTACTTC.

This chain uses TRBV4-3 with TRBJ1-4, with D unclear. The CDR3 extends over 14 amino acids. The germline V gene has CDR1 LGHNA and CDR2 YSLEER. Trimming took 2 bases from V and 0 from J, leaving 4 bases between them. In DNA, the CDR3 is TGCGCCAGCAGCCAATCCGCAACTAATGAAAAACTGTTTTTT. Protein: CASSQSATNEKLFF.

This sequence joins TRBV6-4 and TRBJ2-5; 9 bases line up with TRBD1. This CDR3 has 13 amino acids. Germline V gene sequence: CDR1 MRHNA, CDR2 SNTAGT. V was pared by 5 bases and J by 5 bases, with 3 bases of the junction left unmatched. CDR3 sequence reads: CASSLDRGETQYF. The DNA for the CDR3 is TGTGCCAGCAGTCTGGACAGGGGTGAGACCCAGTACTTC.

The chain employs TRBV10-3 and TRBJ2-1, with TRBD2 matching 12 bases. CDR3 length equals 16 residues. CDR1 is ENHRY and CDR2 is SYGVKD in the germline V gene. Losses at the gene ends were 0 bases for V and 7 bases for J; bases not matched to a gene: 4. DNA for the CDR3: TGTGCCATCAGTGAGTCGATACTAGCGGGAGGTAATGAGCAGTTCTTC. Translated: CAISESILAGGNEQFF.

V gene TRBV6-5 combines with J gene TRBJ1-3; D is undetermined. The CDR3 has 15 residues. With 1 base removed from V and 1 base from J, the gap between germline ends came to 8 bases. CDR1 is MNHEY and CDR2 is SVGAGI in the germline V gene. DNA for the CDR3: TGTGCCAGCAGTTACTTTTCAACTTCTGGAAACACCATATATTTT. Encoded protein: CASSYFSTSGNTIYF.

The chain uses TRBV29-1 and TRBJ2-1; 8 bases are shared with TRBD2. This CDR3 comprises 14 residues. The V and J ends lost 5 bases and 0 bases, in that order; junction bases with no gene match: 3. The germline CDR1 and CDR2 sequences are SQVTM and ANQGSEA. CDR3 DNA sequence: TGCAGCGTTCAGAGCGGGAGCTCCTACAATGAGCAGTTCTTC. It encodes CSVQSGSSYNEQFF.

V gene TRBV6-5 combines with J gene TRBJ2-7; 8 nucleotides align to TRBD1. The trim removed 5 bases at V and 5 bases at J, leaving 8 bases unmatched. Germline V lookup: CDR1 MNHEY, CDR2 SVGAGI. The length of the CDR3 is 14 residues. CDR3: CASSTRTGTHEQYF. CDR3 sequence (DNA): TGTGCCAGCAGTACACGGACAGGGACCCACGAGCAGTACTTC.

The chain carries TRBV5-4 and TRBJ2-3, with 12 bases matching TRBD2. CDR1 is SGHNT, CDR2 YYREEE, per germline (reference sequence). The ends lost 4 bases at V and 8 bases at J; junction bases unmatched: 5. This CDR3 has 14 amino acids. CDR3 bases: TGTGCCAGCAGCCCCACTAGCGGGGGGCTTACGCAGTATTTT. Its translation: CASSPTSGGLTQYF.

The CDR3 DNA reads as TGTGCCAGCAGTGCGGGACTAGCGGGCCTCAATGAGCAGTTCTTC. Its protein is CASSAGLAGLNEQFF. This chain uses TRBV2 with TRBJ2-1, with 12 bases identical to TRBD2. The CDR3 has 15 amino acids. The germline V gene encodes CDR1 SNHLY and CDR2 FYNNEI. Unmatched junction bases numbered 4, after V lost 4 bases and J lost 6 bases.

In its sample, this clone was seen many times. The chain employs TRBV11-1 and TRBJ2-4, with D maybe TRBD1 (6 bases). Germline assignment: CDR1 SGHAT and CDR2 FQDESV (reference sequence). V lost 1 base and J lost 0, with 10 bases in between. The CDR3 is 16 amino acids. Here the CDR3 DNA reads TGTGCCAGCAGCTTAGGAAGGGGGATAGCCAAAAACATTCAGTACTTC. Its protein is CASSLGRGIAKNIQYF.

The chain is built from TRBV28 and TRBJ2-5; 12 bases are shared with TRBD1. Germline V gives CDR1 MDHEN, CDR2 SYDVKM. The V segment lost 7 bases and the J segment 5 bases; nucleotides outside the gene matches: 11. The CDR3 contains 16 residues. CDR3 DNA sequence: TGTGCCAGCAACCCCTCGGGGACAGGGGGCGAGGAGACCCAGTACTTC. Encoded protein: CASNPSGTGGEETQYF.

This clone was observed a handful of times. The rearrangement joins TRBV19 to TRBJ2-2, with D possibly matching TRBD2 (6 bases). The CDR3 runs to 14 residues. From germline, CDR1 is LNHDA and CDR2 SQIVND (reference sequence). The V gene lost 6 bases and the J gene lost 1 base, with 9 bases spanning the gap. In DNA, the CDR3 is TGTGCCAGTAGACTGGGAGGGAACACCGGGGAGCTGTTTTTT. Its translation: CASRLGGNTGELFF.

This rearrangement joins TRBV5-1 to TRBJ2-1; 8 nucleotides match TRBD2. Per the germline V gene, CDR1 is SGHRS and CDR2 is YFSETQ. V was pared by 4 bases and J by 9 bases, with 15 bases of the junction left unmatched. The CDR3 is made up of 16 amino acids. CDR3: CASSAGGGRVSGEQFF. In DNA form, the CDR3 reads TGCGCCAGCAGCGCGGGCGGGGGGCGCGTTTCGGGTGAGCAGTTCTTC.

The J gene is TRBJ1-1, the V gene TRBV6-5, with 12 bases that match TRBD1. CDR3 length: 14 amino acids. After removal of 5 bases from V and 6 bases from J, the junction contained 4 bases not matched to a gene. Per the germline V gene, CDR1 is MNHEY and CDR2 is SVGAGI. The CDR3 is CASSRDRGLSEAFF. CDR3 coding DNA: TGTGCCAGCAGTCGGGACAGGGGGCTATCTGAAGCTTTCTTT.

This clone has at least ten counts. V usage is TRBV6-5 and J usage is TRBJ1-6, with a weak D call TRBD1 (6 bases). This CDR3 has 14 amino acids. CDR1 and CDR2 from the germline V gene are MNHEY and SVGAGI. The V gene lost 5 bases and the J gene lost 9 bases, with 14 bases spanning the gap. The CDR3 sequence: CASSHRMDSSPLHF. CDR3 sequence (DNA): TGTGCCAGCAGTCACCGGATGGACAGTTCACCCCTCCACTTT.

CDR3 region: CASSRDRGETQYF. DNA for the CDR3: TGCGCCAGCAGTCGGGACAGGGGGGAGACCCAGTACTTC. V and J are TRBV5-1 and TRBJ2-5; TRBD1 matches at 11 bases. Germline V gene sequence: CDR1 SGHRS, CDR2 YFSETQ. V trimming: 5 bases; J trimming: 5 bases; junction bases outside the gene matches: 2. The CDR3 loop spans 13 amino acids.

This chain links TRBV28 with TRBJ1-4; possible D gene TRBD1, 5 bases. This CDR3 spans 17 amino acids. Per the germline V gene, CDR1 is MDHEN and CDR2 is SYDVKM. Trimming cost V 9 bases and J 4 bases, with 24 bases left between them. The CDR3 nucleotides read TGTGCCAGGTACGAGCCCCCACGACAGAGTATTAATGAAAAACTGTTTTTT. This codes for CARYEPPRQSINEKLFF. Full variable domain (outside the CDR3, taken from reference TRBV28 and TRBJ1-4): DVKVTQSSRYLVKRTGEKVFLECVQDMDHENMFWYRQDPGLGLRLIYFSYDVKMKEKGDIPEGYSVSREKKERFSLILESASTNQTSMYLCARYEPPRQSINEKLFFGSGTQLSVL.

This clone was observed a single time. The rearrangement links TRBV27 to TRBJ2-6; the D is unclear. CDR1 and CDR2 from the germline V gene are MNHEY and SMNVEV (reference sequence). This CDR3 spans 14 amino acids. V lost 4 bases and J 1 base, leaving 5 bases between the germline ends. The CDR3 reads CASSSGSGANVLTF. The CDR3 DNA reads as TGTGCCAGCAGTTCCGGGTCTGGGGCCAACGTCCTGACTTTC. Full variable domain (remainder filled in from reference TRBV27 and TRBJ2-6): EAQVTQNPRYLITVTGKKLTVTCSQNMNHEYMSWYRQDPGLGLRQIYYSMNVEVTDKGDVPEGYKVSRKEKRNFPLILESPSPNQTSLYFCASSSGSGANVLTFGAGSRLTVL.

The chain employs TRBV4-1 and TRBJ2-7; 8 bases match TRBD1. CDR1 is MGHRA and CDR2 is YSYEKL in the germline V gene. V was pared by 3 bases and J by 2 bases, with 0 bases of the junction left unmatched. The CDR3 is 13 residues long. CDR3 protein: CASSQGQAYEQYF. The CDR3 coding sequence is TGCGCCAGCAGCCAGGGACAGGCCTACGAGCAGTACTTC.

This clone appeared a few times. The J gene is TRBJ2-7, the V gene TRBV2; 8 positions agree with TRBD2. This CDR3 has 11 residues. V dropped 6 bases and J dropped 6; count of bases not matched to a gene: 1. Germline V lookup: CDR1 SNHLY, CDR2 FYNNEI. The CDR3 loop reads CASSRGGEQYF. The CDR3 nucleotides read TGTGCCAGCAGCCGGGGGGGCGAGCAGTACTTC.

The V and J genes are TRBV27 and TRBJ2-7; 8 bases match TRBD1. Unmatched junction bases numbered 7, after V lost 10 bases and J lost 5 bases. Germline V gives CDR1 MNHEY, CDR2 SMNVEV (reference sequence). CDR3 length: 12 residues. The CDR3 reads CATGQGINEQYF. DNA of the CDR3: TGTGCCACAGGACAGGGTATCAACGAGCAGTACTTC.

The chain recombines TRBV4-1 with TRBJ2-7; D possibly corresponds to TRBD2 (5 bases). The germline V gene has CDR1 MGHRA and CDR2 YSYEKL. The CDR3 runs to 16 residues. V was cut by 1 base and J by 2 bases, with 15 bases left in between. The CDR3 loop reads CASSQVYGGSTYEQYF. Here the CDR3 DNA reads TGCGCCAGCAGCCAAGTCTATGGCGGGTCCACCTACGAGCAGTACTTC.

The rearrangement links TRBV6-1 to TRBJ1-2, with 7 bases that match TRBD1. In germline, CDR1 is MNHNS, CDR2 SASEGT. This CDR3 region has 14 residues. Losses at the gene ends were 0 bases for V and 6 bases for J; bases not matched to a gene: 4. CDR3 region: CASSEAGRGDGYTF. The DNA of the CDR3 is TGTGCCAGCAGTGAAGCAGGCAGGGGGGATGGCTACACCTTC.

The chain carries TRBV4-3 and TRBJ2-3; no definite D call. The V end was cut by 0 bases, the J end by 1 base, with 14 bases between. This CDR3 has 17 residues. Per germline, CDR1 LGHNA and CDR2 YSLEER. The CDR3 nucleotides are TGCGCCAGCAGCCAAGATCTAGGAGCCGCAGGCACAGATACGCAGTATTTT. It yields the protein CASSQDLGAAGTDTQYF.

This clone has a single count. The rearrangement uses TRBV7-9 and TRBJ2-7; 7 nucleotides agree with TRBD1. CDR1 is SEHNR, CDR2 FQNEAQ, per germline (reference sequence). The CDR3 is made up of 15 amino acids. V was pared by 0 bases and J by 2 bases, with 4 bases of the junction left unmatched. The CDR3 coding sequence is TGTGCCAGCAGCTTAGCGTGGACAGGTACCTACGAGCAGTACTTC. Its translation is CASSLAWTGTYEQYF.

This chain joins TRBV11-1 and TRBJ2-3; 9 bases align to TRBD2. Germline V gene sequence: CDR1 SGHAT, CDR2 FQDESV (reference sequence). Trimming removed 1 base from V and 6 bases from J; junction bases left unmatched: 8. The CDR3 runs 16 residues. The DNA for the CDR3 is TGTGCCAGCAGCTTAGGCGGGGGGGCTATTTTGGATACGCAGTATTTT. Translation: CASSLGGGAILDTQYF. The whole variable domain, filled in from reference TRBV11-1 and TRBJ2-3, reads EAEVAQSPRYKITEKSQAVAFWCDPISGHATLYWYRQILGQGPELLVQFQDESVVDDSQLPKDRFSAERLKGVDSTLKIQPAELGDSAMYLCASSLGGGAILDTQYFGPGTRLTVL.

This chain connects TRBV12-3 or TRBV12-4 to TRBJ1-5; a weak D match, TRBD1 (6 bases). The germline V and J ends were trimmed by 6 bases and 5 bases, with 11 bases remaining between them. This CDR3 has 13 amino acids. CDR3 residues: CASRVDRHQPQHF. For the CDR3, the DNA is TGTGCCAGCAGAGTCGACAGGCATCAGCCCCAGCATTTT.

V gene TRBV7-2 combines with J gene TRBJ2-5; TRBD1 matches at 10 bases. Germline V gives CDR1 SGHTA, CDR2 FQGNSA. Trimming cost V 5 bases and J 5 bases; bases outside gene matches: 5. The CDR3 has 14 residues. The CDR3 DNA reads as TGTGCCAGCAGCGGGGACAGGGGAGTGGAGACCCAGTACTTC. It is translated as CASSGDRGVETQYF.

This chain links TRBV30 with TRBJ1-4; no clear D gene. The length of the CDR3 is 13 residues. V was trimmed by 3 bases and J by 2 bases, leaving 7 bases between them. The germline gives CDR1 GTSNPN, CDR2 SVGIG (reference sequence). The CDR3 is CAWRQSTNEKLFF. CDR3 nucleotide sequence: TGTGCCTGGAGACAATCGACTAATGAAAAACTGTTTTTT. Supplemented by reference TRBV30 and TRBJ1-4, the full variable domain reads SQTIHQWPATLVQPVGSPLSLECTVEGTSNPNLYWYRQAAGRGLQLLFYSVGIGQISSEVPQNLSASRPQDRQFILSSKKLLLSDSGFYLCAWRQSTNEKLFFGSGTQLSVL.

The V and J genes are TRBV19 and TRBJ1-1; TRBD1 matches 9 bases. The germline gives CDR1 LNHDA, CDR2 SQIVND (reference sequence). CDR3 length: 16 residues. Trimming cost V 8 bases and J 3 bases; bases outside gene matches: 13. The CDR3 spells CASRRQGVVADTEAFF. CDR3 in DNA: TGTGCCAGTCGCCGACAGGGGGTGGTCGCGGACACTGAAGCTTTCTTT. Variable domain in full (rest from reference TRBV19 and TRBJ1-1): DGGITQSPKYLFRKEGQNVTLSCEQNLNHDAMYWYRQDPGQGLRLIYYSQIVNDFQKGDIAEGYSVSREKKESFPLTVTSAQKNPTAFYLCASRRQGVVADTEAFFGQGTRLTVV.